This TCR beta chain was obtained from a study of technical replicates of blood from several donors. Trimming removed 5 bases at V and 3 bases at J, with 22 bases between. In germline, CDR1 is SEHNR, CDR2 FQNEAQ (reference sequence). The CDR3 is 17 amino acids. Clones were read by immunoSEQ multiplex PCR, and TCRdb kept only the in-frame ones, dropping some. The sample includes more than 90,000 clones, roughly 95% of them seen just once. This clonotype was sampled from a human donor in good health. This chain connects TRBV7-9 to TRBJ2-5; TRBD1 might be the D (5 bases). Specimen: T cells isolated from PBMCs. This CDR3 is CASSPPLGHSTEETQYF. The CDR3 DNA reads TGTGCCAGCAGCCCCCCCCTCGGACATAGCACCGAAGAGACCCAGTACTTC.